The entry below describes one T cell receptor (beta chain). This sample is part of a study of control samples from healthy donors and cancer patients. Assay: immunoSEQ multiplex PCR; the TCRdb copy retains only in-frame clones and omits some. Among around 90,000 clones listed, about nine tenths were seen once. This receptor was taken from a man between 25 and 39 years old in good health. The material sequenced was blood.

Written as DNA, the CDR3 is TGTGCCAGCAGTCCGACTAGCGGGGGCTTGAACACCGGGGAGCTGTTTTTT. Residues: CASSPTSGGLNTGELFF. This sequence joins TRBV2 and TRBJ2-2; 12 bases match TRBD2. V lost 5 bases and J lost 1; bases outside the gene matches: 5. This CDR3 is built from 17 residues. CDR1 and CDR2 from the germline V gene are SNHLY and FYNNEI.